A selection of T cell receptor beta chains follows, all from one sample in a study of T cells after yellow fever vaccination. TCRdb reprocessed the 5' RACE reads via MiXCR and lists one record per CDR3 protein. Of more than 75,000 distinct CDR3 sequences in the sample, approximately 8.4% were seen once. The material sequenced was CD8+ T cells not binding an NS4B(214-222) dextramer, sorted from PBMCs, taken roughly 15 days after the first yellow fever vaccination. These receptors came from a man younger than 35 who received the YFV17D yellow fever vaccine. Each CDR3 is given with its conserved first and last residue. A D gene is named only where the DNA matches it firmly. Not all rows give a size; the values are once, few, many and, for expanded clones, a class.

>TRBJ2-3|-|few|TRBV7-2
CASSSLPRPDTQYF
TGTGCCAGCAGCTCCCTGCCAAGACCGGATACGCAGTATTTT
>TRBJ2-2|-|-|TRBV4-2
CASSQETQRVGSGELFF
TGTGCCAGCAGCCAAGAGACCCAACGGGTCGGCAGCGGGGAGCTGTTTTTT
>TRBJ2-7|-|-|TRBV13
CASARRSLRDYEQYF
TGTGCCAGCGCCCGCCGGTCGTTACGGGATTACGAGCAGTACTTC
>TRBJ2-3|TRBD2|many|TRBV12-3/TRBV12-4
CASSFAGEADTQYF
TGTGCCAGCAGTTTTGCGGGGGAGGCAGATACGCAGTATTTT
>TRBJ1-1|-|few|TRBV11-1
CASSLYTQGTSSNTEAFF
TGTGCCAGCAGCTTATACACTCAGGGGACAAGTTCGAACACTGAAGCTTTCTTT
>TRBJ2-5|-|few|TRBV7-9
CASSLVDSQETQYF
TGTGCCAGCAGCTTAGTGGACAGCCAAGAGACCCAGTACTTC
>TRBJ2-2|-|few|TRBV7-3
CASSPQGPGELFF
TGTGCCAGCAGCCCCCAGGGGCCCGGGGAGCTGTTTTTT
>TRBJ1-1|-|-|TRBV12-3/TRBV12-4
CASSFRAFTEAFF
TGTGCCAGCAGTTTTCGGGCTTTCACTGAAGCTTTCTTT
>TRBJ1-1|-|many|TRBV29-1
CSVDGGNTEAFF
TGCAGCGTTGACGGTGGGAACACTGAAGCTTTCTTT
>TRBJ1-5|-|few|TRBV7-6
CASSHYNNQPQHF
TGTGCCAGCAGCCATTACAATAATCAGCCCCAGCATTTT
>TRBJ2-1|-|-|TRBV6-2/TRBV6-3
CASSLTGTSYNEQFF
TGTGCCAGCAGTTTGACCGGGACATCCTACAATGAGCAGTTCTTC
>TRBJ2-1|TRBD2|many|TRBV10-3
CAINPGLAIRPYNEQFF
TGTGCCATCAATCCAGGACTAGCGATCCGCCCCTACAATGAGCAGTTCTTC
>TRBJ2-1|-|few|TRBV29-1
CSVAEFEQFF
TGCAGCGTTGCGGAATTTGAGCAGTTCTTC
>TRBJ1-1|-|-|TRBV20-1
CSARDLLNTEAFF
TGCAGTGCTAGAGATCTTTTGAACACTGAAGCTTTCTTT
>TRBJ1-2|-|-|TRBV18
CASSPPSGYGYTF
TGTGCCAGCTCACCCCCCTCCGGCTATGGCTACACCTTC
>TRBJ1-1|TRBD1|few|TRBV15
CATSPRTGTGDTEAFF
TGTGCCACCAGCCCCCGCACAGGTACAGGGGACACTGAAGCTTTCTTT
>TRBJ1-1|-|few|TRBV12-3/TRBV12-4
CASSLDDRSTEAFF
TGTGCCAGCAGTTTGGACGACCGGAGCACTGAAGCTTTCTTT
>TRBJ1-2|-|-|TRBV4-1
CASSQDIRGYGYTF
TGCGCCAGCAGCCAAGATATTAGGGGCTATGGCTACACCTTC
>TRBJ2-1|-|few|TRBV12-5
CASGLYADNEQFF
TGTGCTAGTGGTTTGTACGCCGACAATGAGCAGTTCTTC
>TRBJ1-2|TRBD1|-|TRBV5-4
CASSPDPGQGLGYTF
TGTGCCAGCAGCCCCGACCCGGGACAGGGGCTTGGCTACACCTTC
>TRBJ2-2|-|many|TRBV10-2
CASSWGTRAGELFF
TGCGCCAGCAGTTGGGGGACCCGGGCCGGGGAGCTGTTTTTT
>TRBJ2-7|-|-|TRBV11-1
CASSLERGVISYEQYF
TGTGCCAGCAGCTTAGAACGTGGGGTGATCTCCTACGAGCAGTACTTC